A selection of T cell receptor beta chains follows, all from one sample in a study of blood T cell repertoires in COVID-19. Assay used: immunoSEQ multiplex PCR; TCRdb lists only in-frame clones, some missing. The sample shows some 44,000 clones, roughly 82% of them seen only once. The specimen was peripheral blood. Receptor source: a woman aged 60-75 years with acute or convalescent COVID-19. Each CDR3 is given without its conserved first and last residue. The order of the fields is J gene, V gene, CDR3 protein.

TRBJ2-5 TRBV19 ASSIYTDPQETQY
TRBJ2-4 TRBV10-1 ASSESSGGAAKNIQY
TRBJ2-5 TRBV5-1 ASSPQGGDQETQY
TRBJ1-1 TRBV6-2/TRBV6-3 ASSYSGSPSEGTEAF
TRBJ1-1 TRBV9 ASSVGQGSTEAF
TRBJ1-1 TRBV4-1 ASSQETGGLRGTEAF
TRBJ1-5 TRBV19 ASSMGGLGPQH
TRBJ2-1 TRBV7-9 ASSLTPAGLLNEQF
TRBJ1-1 TRBV7-3 ASSLQGANTEAF
TRBJ2-3 TRBV4-1 ASSQGNSGGATQY
TRBJ2-4 TRBV5-1 ASSLRGTGEGGKNIQY
TRBJ1-2 TRBV23-1 ASSQSRATCNYGYT
TRBJ1-2 TRBV6-6 ASSTGVKYGYT
TRBJ1-1 TRBV6-6 ASSRDSNEAF
TRBJ1-2 TRBV6-4 ASSVRQDLGYT
TRBJ1-1 TRBV9 ASSAESRNTEAF
TRBJ1-2 TRBV11-2 ASSLDRTGGVYGYT
TRBJ2-1 TRBV10-1 ASSENYNNEQF
TRBJ2-3 TRBV13 ASSWGTGGTDTQY
TRBJ2-2 TRBV4-1 ASSQDGLKERGFPNTGELF
TRBJ2-3 TRBV7-2 ASSLERLRTDTQY
TRBJ2-3 TRBV7-9 ASSKLSGGGFRDTQY
TRBJ2-7 TRBV5-4 ASSLGAGSYEQY
TRBJ2-7 TRBV6-5 ASLAPGEKYEQY
TRBJ1-1 TRBV27 ASSPQGSMAEAF
TRBJ2-2 TRBV7-9 ASGRGAGELF